This T cell receptor (beta chain) was recovered during a study of regulatory T cells in long-lasting Graves disease. Germline V gene sequence: CDR1 SGHTA, CDR2 FQGTGA. The germline V and J ends were trimmed by 0 bases and 8 bases, with 14 bases remaining between them. This CDR3 comprises 15 residues. Sequencing libraries for TCR beta were prepared with iRepertoire HTBI primers and Arm-PCR of CDR3 regions. TCRdb reprocessed the multiplex PCR reads with MiXCR, giving one entry per CDR3 protein. The sample yields roughly 430,000 distinct CDR3 sequences, around 15% seen once. The time point here: newly diagnosed GD, antithyroid drugs for less than 3 months. PBMC RNA was the source of the TCR library. Another study also made use of these data, one on T cells in Graves' hyperthyroidism and ophthalmopathy.

The sequencing used peripheral blood mononuclear cells (PBMCs), collected at new diagnosis, from a patient treated with antithyroid drugs. The sequence was obtained from a woman aged 30 to 39 with Graves disease. The chain employs TRBV7-3 and TRBJ2-1; D possibly corresponds to TRBD1 (5 bases). The CDR3, as DNA: TGTGCCAGCAGCTTAACGTCGGCAGGGTGGGATGAGCAGTTCTTC. Its protein product is CASSLTSAGWDEQFF.